The entry below gives a single TCR beta chain sequence along with its context. Antigen unknown. This entry comes from a study of cytomegalovirus exposure and HLA in healthy donors. For the study at large: In terms of ancestry, the Caucasian-associated cluster contained 80% to 90% of the roughly 400 genotyped donors. Study-wide points: A later analysis linked a missense variant in DCLRE1C to the trimming of TCR beta V and J genes. An analysis done earlier found most TCR beta V segments productive about 87% or about 30% of the time. What a later analysis reportedly showed was that an Asian-associated ancestry cluster had fewer N-insertions than the roughly 700-donor mean.

Trimming cost V 5 bases and J 2 bases; bases outside gene matches: 6. The CDR3 is 14 amino acids. Germline CDR1 is SQVTM and CDR2 is ANQGSEA. Vbeta (60) and Jbeta (13) primers were used in the PCR. Assay used: immunoSEQ multiplex PCR; TCRdb lists only in-frame clones, some missing. The sample includes roughly 150,000 clones, 75% to 90% of them seen just once. The chain joins TRBV29-1 to TRBJ2-3; 8 positions agree with TRBD2. This TCR came from a woman aged 18 to 35 in good health and CMV-seronegative. The sample comprised PBMCs. The CDR3 DNA is TGCAGCGTTAGCGGGGGACACGTCACAGATACGCAGTATTTT. This sequence encodes CSVSGGHVTDTQYF.